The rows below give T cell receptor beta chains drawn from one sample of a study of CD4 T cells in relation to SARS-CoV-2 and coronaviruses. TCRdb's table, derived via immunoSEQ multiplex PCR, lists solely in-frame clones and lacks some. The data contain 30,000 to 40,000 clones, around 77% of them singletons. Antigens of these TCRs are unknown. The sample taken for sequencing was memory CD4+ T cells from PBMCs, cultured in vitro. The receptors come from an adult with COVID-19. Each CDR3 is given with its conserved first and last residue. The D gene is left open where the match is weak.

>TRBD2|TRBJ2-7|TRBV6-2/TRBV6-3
CASSYSGTKPYEQYF
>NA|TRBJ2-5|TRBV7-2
CASRPLGAQETQYF
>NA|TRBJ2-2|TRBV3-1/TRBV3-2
CASSHISGELFF
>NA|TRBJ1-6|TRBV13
CASSLVGTGVSPLHF
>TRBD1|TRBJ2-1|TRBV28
CASSLDRGPQFF
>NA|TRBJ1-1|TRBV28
CASSLLWATEAFF
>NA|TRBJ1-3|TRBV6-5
CASSRPESGNTIYF
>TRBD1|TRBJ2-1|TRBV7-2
CASSPDRGSYNEQFF
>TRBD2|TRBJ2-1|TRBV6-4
CASSDRTSDSSGEQFF
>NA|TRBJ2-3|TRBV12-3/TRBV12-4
CASSRSNTQYF
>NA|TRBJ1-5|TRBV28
CASLAGTGAGQPQHF
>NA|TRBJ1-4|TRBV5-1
CASSLEETFRNEKLFF
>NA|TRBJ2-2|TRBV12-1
CASSFGLAGGTGELFF
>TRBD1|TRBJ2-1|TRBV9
CASSVEGARDNEQFF
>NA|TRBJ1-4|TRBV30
CAWSVRDGREKLFF
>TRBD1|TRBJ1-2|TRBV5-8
CASSRRRREQGPNYGYTF
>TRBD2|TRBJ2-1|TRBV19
CASSRGLAKGNEQFF
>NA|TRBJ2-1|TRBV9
CASSVEGSYNEQFF
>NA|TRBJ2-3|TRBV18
CASSPPGWPSTDTQYF
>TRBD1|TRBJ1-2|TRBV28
CASSTRTGELHGYTF
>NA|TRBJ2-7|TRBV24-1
CATSDLGTTYF
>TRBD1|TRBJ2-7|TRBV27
CASSPLGQGSYEQYF
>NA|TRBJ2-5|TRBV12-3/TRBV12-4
CASSFAGRETQYF
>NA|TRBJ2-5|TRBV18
CASSPRLGQGLETQYF
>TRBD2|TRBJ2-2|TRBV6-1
CATRLAAHTGELFF
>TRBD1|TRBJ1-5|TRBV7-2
CASSARGQGAQPQHF
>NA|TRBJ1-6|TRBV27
CASRRPLGNSPLHF
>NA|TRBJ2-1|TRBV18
CASSPASRDNEQFF
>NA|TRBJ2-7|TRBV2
CASTPSGARYEQYF
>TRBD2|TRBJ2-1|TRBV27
CASSSLAGRTYNEQFF
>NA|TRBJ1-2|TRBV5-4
CASSSMNSRAIHGYTF
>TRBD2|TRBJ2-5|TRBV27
CASSSGTSGRETQYF
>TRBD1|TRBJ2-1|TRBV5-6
CASSLIGQGAGEQFF
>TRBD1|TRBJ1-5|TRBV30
CAWTGQGNQPQHF
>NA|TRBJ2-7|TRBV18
CASSPPLADSYEQYF
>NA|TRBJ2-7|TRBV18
CASSPPESRYEQYF
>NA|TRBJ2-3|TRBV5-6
CASRSRVDPTDTQYF
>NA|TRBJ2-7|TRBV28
CASNQPGLGLYEQYF
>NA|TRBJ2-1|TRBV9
CASSFQSGGVQFF
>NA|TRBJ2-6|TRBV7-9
CASSLVGGYSGANVLTF
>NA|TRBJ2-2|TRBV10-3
CAIRTKGGELFF
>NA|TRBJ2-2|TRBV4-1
CASSREGGFITGELFF
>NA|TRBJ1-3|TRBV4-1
CASSRDKMGLGGNTIYF
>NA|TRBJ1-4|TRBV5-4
CASSRLGTGSANEKLFF
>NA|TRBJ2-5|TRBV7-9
CASSLQQGEETQYF